This TCR beta chain was observed in a study of T cells of healthy individuals. Ten or more counts support this clonotype. The length of the CDR3 is 13 residues. The V end was cut by 3 bases, the J end by 6 bases, with 11 bases between. Germline-derived CDR1 and CDR2 are MNHNY and SVGAGI (reference sequence). TCRdb analysed the 5' RACE reads with MiXCR anew, one entry per CDR3 protein. This sample has tens of thousands of distinct CDR3 sequences, with about a sixth found just once. The chain links TRBV6-6 to TRBJ1-2; TRBD1 might be the D (5 bases). The sequence was obtained from a human donor in good health. CDR3 sequence reads: CASSYDGHNGYTF. The CDR3 DNA reads TGTGCCAGCAGTTATGACGGACATAATGGCTACACCTTC.